Below, 18 T cell receptor beta chains from the same sample are listed, as sequenced in a study of blood T cell repertoires in COVID-19. Clones were sequenced by immunoSEQ multiplex PCR, and TCRdb holds only the in-frame ones, with some missing. The sample includes approximately 220,000 clones, 65% to 85% of them seen just once. The sequenced sample consisted of peripheral blood. The receptors here all came from a woman aged 80 or over with acute or convalescent COVID-19.

The chain couples TRBV6-4 to TRBJ1-1; D unresolved. This CDR3 region has 13 residues. The germline V gene has CDR1 MRHNA and CDR2 SNTAGT. Trimming took off 10 bases at V and 8 bases at J, with 20 bases between the two ends. The CDR3 is CATNGKAGGEAFF. The CDR3 bases are TGTGCCACCAACGGAAAGGCTGGAGGAGAAGCTTTCTTT.

This clone has only a few counts. The chain couples TRBV7-3 to TRBJ1-5; D perhaps matches TRBD1 (6 bases). V lost 2 bases and J 1 base, leaving 9 bases between the germline ends. Germline CDR1 is SGHTA and CDR2 is FQGTGA. The CDR3 totals 15 residues. CDR3 in DNA: TGTGCCAGCAGCTTAGATGGGGGCAGCAATCAGCCCCAGCATTTT. Its protein is CASSLDGGSNQPQHF.

The chain couples TRBV30 to TRBJ1-5; tentative D call: TRBD1 (6 bases). The CDR3 is 16 residues long. The germline gives CDR1 GTSNPN, CDR2 SVGIG (reference sequence). V was pared by 0 bases and J by 3 bases, with 15 bases between. The CDR3 DNA follows: TGTGCCTGGAGTGTGGGGGCGGCCAGTAACAATCAGCCCCAGCATTTT. Translated, it gives CAWSVGAASNNQPQHF.

This clone has a handful of counts. J is TRBJ2-3 and V is TRBV6-5; D not resolved. The length of the CDR3 is 12 residues. The V gene lost 3 bases and the J gene lost 7 bases, with 8 bases spanning the gap. Looked up from germline, CDR1 is MNHEY and CDR2 is SVGAGI. The CDR3 coding sequence is TGTGCCAGCAGTTATTCAGATAATACGCAGTATTTT. This codes for CASSYSDNTQYF.

The sample holds a few counts of this clone. This chain joins TRBV11-3 and TRBJ2-5; TRBD1 matches at 10 bases. The germline V gene encodes CDR1 SGHNT and CDR2 YENEEA. V gave up 3 bases and J gave up 0 bases; unmatched junction bases: 7. The CDR3 contains 17 residues. The chain's CDR3 is CASSFGQGDPYQETQYF. The CDR3 coding sequence is TGTGCCAGCAGCTTTGGACAGGGGGATCCGTACCAAGAGACCCAGTACTTC.

V is TRBV11-2 and J is TRBJ2-2; 9 bases align to TRBD2. This CDR3 spans 18 amino acids. V lost 2 bases and J lost 0; bases outside the gene matches: 7. In germline, CDR1 is SGHAT, CDR2 FQNNGV. The CDR3: CASSLNAGGLANTGELFF. The CDR3 DNA is TGTGCCAGCAGCTTAAACGCGGGAGGGCTGGCGAACACCGGGGAGCTGTTTTTT.

The V and J genes are TRBV7-2 and TRBJ1-4; 9 bases are shared with TRBD1. The CDR3 length is 18 residues. V shed 5 bases, J shed 1 base, and the junction held 11 bases outside the gene matches. Germline CDR1 SGHTA, CDR2 FQGNSA. CDR3 sequence reads: CASSPRVPGQGTNEKLFF. The CDR3 DNA reads as TGTGCCAGCAGCCCCCGCGTCCCGGGACAGGGAACTAATGAAAAACTGTTTTTT.

CDR3 DNA sequence: TGTGCCAGCTCACCAACTAGCGGGGGGGCCGGCGAGCAGTACTTC. Protein: CASSPTSGGAGEQYF. The genes are TRBV18 and TRBJ2-7, with TRBD2 matching 13 bases. Germline V gene lookup returns CDR1 KGHSH and CDR2 LQKENI. Unmatched junction bases numbered 4, after V lost 2 bases and J lost 6 bases. CDR3 length equals 15 residues.

V and J are TRBV25-1 and TRBJ1-1; TRBD1 matches at 8 bases. This CDR3 is 13 amino acids long. With V trimmed by 7 bases and J by 4 bases, 5 bases remained unmatched. CDR1 and CDR2 (germline): MGHDK, SYGVNS. The CDR3 nucleotides read TGTGCCAGCATCGACAGGGGAGGCACTGAAGCTTTCTTT. Translated, it gives CASIDRGGTEAFF.

Here the CDR3 DNA reads TGTGCCACCAGTGATTTCGTGAGTTCCGAGCAGTTCTTC. It yields the protein CATSDFVSSEQFF. This chain joins TRBV24-1 and TRBJ2-1; D unclear. Trimming stripped 1 base from V and 10 bases from J, with 10 bases between. The CDR3 covers 13 residues. The germline V gene encodes CDR1 KGHDR and CDR2 SFDVKD.

The J gene is TRBJ1-2, the V gene TRBV7-2; D is ambiguous. This CDR3 is 13 amino acids long. Germline V gives CDR1 SGHTA, CDR2 FQGNSA. The V end lost 1 base, the J end lost 2 bases, and 5 bases lay between the germline ends. The CDR3 is CASSLDGNYGYTF. The CDR3 DNA sequence: TGTGCCAGCAGCTTAGATGGCAACTATGGCTACACCTTC.

The rearrangement joins TRBV19 to TRBJ1-2; D gene unclear. This CDR3 contains 12 residues. Germline V gene sequence: CDR1 LNHDA, CDR2 SQIVND (reference sequence). The V gene lost 4 bases and the J gene lost 4 bases, with 7 bases spanning the gap. The DNA for the CDR3 is TGTGCCAGTAGTAGACTGAGCTATGGCTACACCTTC. Its protein product is CASSRLSYGYTF.

The chain links TRBV7-3 to TRBJ1-3; D not resolved. Trimming cost V 0 bases and J 0 bases, with 9 bases left between them. In germline, CDR1 is SGHTA, CDR2 FQGTGA. The CDR3 consists of 16 residues. Written as DNA, the CDR3 is TGTGCCAGCAGCTTAACGGCAGGCACCTCTGGAAACACCATATATTTT. Translating gives CASSLTAGTSGNTIYF.

The chain couples TRBV25-1 to TRBJ2-3; the match to TRBD2 covers 11 bases. This CDR3 spans 16 amino acids. CDR1 MGHDK and CDR2 SYGVNS come from the germline V gene. V trimming: 6 bases; J trimming: 1 base; junction bases outside the gene matches: 6. The CDR3 region has the DNA TGTGCCAGCAGACCTACTAGCGGGGGAGGCACAGATACGCAGTATTTT. Amino acid sequence: CASRPTSGGGTDTQYF.

V and J are TRBV23-1 and TRBJ1-2; no reliable D call. TRBV23-1 is marked as an open reading frame, function uncertain. The CDR3 contains 10 residues. Trimming removed 6 bases from V and 6 bases from J, with 5 bases in between. For the CDR3, the DNA is TGCGCCAGCAGCCCCGATGGCTACACCTTC. Translated: CASSPDGYTF.

J is TRBJ2-1 and V is TRBV28; D perhaps matches TRBD2 (6 bases). V was shortened by 2 bases and J by 8 bases, with 16 bases between the two germline ends. This CDR3 contains 15 residues. Germline-derived CDR1 and CDR2 are MDHEN and SYDVKM. The CDR3 region has the DNA TGTGCCAGCAGTTTACAGTTAGGCCGGGGGTATGAGCAGTTCTTC. This gives the protein CASSLQLGRGYEQFF.

The V gene is TRBV6-2 or TRBV6-3, the J gene TRBJ1-1, with a possible D match to TRBD1 (5 bases). Germline-derived CDR1 and CDR2 are MNHEY and SVGEGT. Deletions cut 2 bases from V and 4 bases from J, with 8 bases between. CDR3 length: 13 amino acids. CDR3: CASSYNGGTEAFF. The CDR3 DNA reads as TGTGCCAGCAGTTACAACGGGGGCACTGAAGCTTTCTTT.

This clone was seen a handful of times. The V and J genes are TRBV7-2 and TRBJ2-7; D unclear. This CDR3 region has 15 residues. Per germline, CDR1 SGHTA and CDR2 FQGNSA. V was shortened by 6 bases and J by 3 bases, with 18 bases between the two germline ends. CDR3 nucleotide sequence: TGTGCCAGCAGTGTCACCGGGTCGTATAGCTACGAGCAGTACTTC. It encodes CASSVTGSYSYEQYF. The complete variable domain, with remaining parts taken from reference TRBV7-2 and TRBJ2-7, reads GAGVSQSPSNKVTEKGKDVELRCDPISGHTALYWYRQSLGQGLEFLIYFQGNSAPDKSGLPSDRFSAERTGGSVSTLTIQRTQQEDSAVYLCASSVTGSYSYEQYFGPGTRLTVT.